The 10 T cell receptor beta chains in this list originate from one sample, sequenced in a study of T cell responses to AZD1222 COVID-19 vaccine (dated by TCRdb to about 2021). Libraries were prepared through the immunoSEQ multiplex PCR assay. Drawn from immuneACCESS, this table holds only the in-frame rearrangements with V and J called that TCRdb kept. Clones are partly lost; checked studies trace under half to an unresolved V gene and leave the rest unexplained. A total of 87,000 or so clones appear in this sample, roughly 91% of them only once. Roughly 3.7% of the sample rests with the top ten. The sample's time point, from its label and the paper: baseline before first vaccination. This specimen was peripheral blood, taken on day 0 of AZD1222 vaccination. The receptors derive from an adult in good health.

The V call is TRBV6-5, the J call TRBJ1-5; 9 nucleotides match TRBD1. V was clipped by 5 bases and J by 6 bases; unmatched bases: 2. Germline V gives CDR1 MNHEY, CDR2 SVGAGI. This CDR3 has 13 amino acids. The CDR3 spells CASSRTGAQPQHF. CDR3 DNA sequence: TGTGCCAGCAGTAGGACAGGGGCTCAGCCCCAGCATTTT.

V is TRBV2 and J is TRBJ2-1; TRBD1 agrees at 10 bases. The CDR3 is made up of 15 amino acids. Germline V lookup: CDR1 SNHLY, CDR2 FYNNEI. V gave up 7 bases and J gave up 7 bases; unmatched junction bases: 10. In DNA, the CDR3 is TGTGCCAGCAATCCCCGGGACAGGGGATGGAATGAGCAGTTCTTC. It encodes CASNPRDRGWNEQFF.

The CDR3 sequence: CSVYPRGGNYGYTF. The CDR3 DNA reads as TGCAGCGTTTACCCTAGGGGAGGGAACTATGGCTACACCTTC. The chain couples TRBV29-1 to TRBJ1-2, with D possibly matching TRBD1 (5 bases). The ends were cut back, 5 bases at V and 2 bases at J, with 15 bases in the middle. The length of the CDR3 is 14 residues. Germline CDR1 reads SQVTM; CDR2 reads ANQGSEA.

The V call is TRBV5-1, the J call TRBJ2-1; a weak D match, TRBD2 (7 bases). The CDR3 spans 14 residues. Germline values: CDR1 SGHRS, CDR2 YFSETQ. Trimming left V 2 bases short and J 9 bases short, with 15 bases between. The CDR3 here is CASSFAGASGEQFF. In DNA form, the CDR3 reads TGCGCCAGCAGCTTCGCGGGGGCCTCTGGTGAGCAGTTCTTC. Full variable domain (missing parts from reference TRBV5-1 and TRBJ2-1): KAGVTQTPRYLIKTRGQQVTLSCSPISGHRSVSWYQQTPGQGLQFLFEYFSETQRNKGNFPGRFSGRQFSNSRSEMNVSTLELGDSALYLCASSFAGASGEQFFGPGTRLTVL.

The chain couples TRBV19 to TRBJ2-1; D gene uncertain. This CDR3 contains 14 residues. CDR1 is LNHDA and CDR2 is SQIVND in the germline V gene (reference sequence). V gave up 11 bases and J gave up 2 bases, with 16 bases separating them. The CDR3 DNA is TGTGCCGCCTCTACTCTATTAGCCTACAATGAGCAGTTCTTC. Protein: CAASTLLAYNEQFF.

This clone turned up a few times. Written as DNA, the CDR3 is TGTGCCACCAGCACAAAAGACGGTATCTATGGCTACACCTTC. It encodes CATSTKDGIYGYTF. The chain carries TRBV15 and TRBJ1-2, with D uncertain. This CDR3 spans 14 amino acids. Trimming shortened V by 4 bases and J by 4 bases, and 13 bases separated the two germline ends. Germline CDR1 LNHNV, CDR2 YYDKDF (reference sequence). The whole variable domain, filled in from reference TRBV15 and TRBJ1-2, reads DAMVIQNPRYQVTQFGKPVTLSCSQTLNHNVMYWYQQKSSQAPKLLFHYYDKDFNNEADTPDNFQSRRPNTSFCFLDIRSPGLGDTAMYLCATSTKDGIYGYTFGSGTRLTVV.

The chain uses TRBV23-1 and TRBJ1-1, with D possibly matching TRBD1 (6 bases). TRBV23-1 has ORF status, its function being uncertain. V shed 4 bases and J shed 5 bases, with 11 bases lying between them. The CDR3 spans 13 residues. The CDR3 DNA is TGCGCCAGCAGTCGGGAGGGGGAGACTGAAGCTTTCTTT. Amino acid sequence: CASSREGETEAFF.

This chain links TRBV6-6 with TRBJ2-1; tentatively, D is TRBD1 or TRBD2 (6 bases each). Per germline, CDR1 MNHNY and CDR2 SVGAGI (reference sequence). CDR3 size: 18 residues. V lost 5 bases and J lost 5, with 25 bases in between. The CDR3 loop is CASSLYPVLRGENNEQFF. CDR3 DNA sequence: TGTGCCAGCAGTCTCTACCCAGTCTTAAGGGGGGAAAACAATGAGCAGTTCTTC.

This sequence joins TRBV10-1 and TRBJ2-7; no definite D call. Per germline, CDR1 WNHNN and CDR2 SYGVQD (reference sequence). V was shortened by 0 bases and J by 11 bases, with 14 bases between the two germline ends. The CDR3 loop spans 13 amino acids. CDR3 loop: CASSESWTSQKYF. For the CDR3, the DNA is TGCGCCAGCAGTGAGTCTTGGACCTCGCAAAAGTACTTC.

The CDR3 loop reads CASSIWQGRTEAFF. CDR3 bases: TGTGCCAGTAGTATTTGGCAGGGTAGGACTGAAGCTTTCTTT. V gene TRBV19 combines with J gene TRBJ1-1; D may be TRBD1 (5 bases). Between the trimmed V and J ends, which lost 3 bases and 5 bases, there was a span of 13 bases. Per germline, CDR1 LNHDA and CDR2 SQIVND (reference sequence). The CDR3 totals 14 residues.